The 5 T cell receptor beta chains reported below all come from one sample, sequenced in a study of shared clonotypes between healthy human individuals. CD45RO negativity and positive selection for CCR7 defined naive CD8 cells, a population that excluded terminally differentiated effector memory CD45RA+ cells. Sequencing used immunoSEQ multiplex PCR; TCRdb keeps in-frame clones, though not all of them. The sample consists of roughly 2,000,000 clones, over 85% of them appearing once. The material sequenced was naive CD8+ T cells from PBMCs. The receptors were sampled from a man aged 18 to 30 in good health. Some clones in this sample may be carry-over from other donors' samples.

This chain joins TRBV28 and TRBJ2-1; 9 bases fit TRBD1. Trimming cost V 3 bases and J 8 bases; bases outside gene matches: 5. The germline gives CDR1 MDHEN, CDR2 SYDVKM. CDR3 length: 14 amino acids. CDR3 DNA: TGTGCCAGCAGTTTCTACAGGGGGCCGCATGAGCAGTTCTTC. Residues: CASSFYRGPHEQFF.

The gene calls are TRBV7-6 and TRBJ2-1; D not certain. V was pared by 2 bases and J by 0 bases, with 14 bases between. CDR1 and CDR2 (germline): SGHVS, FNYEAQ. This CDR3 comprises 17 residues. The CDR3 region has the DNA TGTGCCAGCAGCTTATCCGGGTGGGCGAGCTCCTACAATGAGCAGTTCTTC. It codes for CASSLSGWASSYNEQFF.

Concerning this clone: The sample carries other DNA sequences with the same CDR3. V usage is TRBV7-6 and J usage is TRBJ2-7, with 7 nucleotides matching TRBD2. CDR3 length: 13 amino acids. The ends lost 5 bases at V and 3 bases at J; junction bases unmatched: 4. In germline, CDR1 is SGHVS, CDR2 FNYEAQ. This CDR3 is CASSLGRGYEQYF. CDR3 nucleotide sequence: TGTGCCAGCAGCCTAGGGAGGGGCTACGAGCAGTACTTC.

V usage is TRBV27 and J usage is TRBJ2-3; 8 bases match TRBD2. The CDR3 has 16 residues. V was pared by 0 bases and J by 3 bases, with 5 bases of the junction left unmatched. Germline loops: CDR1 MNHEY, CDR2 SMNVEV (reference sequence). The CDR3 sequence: CASSLSPGGPTDTQYF. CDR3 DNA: TGTGCCAGCAGTTTATCACCGGGAGGGCCTACAGATACGCAGTATTTT.

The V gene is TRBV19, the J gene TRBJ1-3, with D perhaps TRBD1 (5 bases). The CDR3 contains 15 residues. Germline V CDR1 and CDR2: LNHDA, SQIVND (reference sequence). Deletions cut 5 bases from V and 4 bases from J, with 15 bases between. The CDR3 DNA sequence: TGTGCCAGTAGTGCCGCAAGGGGCTCCGGAAACACCATATATTTT. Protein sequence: CASSAARGSGNTIYF.